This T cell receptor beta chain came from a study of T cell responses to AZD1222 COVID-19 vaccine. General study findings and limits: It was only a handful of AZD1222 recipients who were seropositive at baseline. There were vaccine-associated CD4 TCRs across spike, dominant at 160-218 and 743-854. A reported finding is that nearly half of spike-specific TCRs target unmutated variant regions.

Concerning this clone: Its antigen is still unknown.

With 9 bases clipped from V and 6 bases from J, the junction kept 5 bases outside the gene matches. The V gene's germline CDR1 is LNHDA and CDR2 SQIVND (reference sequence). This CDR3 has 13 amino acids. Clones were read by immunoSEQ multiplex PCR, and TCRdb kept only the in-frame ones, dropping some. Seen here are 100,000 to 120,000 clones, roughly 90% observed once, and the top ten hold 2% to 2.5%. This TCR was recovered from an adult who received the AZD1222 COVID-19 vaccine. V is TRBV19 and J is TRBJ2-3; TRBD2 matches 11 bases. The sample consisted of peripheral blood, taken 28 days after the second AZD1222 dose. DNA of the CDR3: TGTGCCAGCCTAGCGGGGGGTAGGGATACGCAGTATTTT. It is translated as CASLAGGRDTQYF.